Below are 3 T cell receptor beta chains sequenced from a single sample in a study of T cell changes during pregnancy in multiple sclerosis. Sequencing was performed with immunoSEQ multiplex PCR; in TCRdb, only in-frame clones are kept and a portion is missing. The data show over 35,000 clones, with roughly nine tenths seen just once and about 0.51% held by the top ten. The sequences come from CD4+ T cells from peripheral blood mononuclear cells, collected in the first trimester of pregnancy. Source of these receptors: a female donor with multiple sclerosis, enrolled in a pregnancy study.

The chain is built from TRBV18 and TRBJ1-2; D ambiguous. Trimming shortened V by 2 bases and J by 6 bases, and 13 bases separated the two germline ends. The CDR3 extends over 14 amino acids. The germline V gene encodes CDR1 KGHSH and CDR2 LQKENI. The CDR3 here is CASSPNGGSDGYTF. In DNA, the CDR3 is TGTGCCAGCTCACCAAATGGCGGGAGCGATGGCTACACCTTC.

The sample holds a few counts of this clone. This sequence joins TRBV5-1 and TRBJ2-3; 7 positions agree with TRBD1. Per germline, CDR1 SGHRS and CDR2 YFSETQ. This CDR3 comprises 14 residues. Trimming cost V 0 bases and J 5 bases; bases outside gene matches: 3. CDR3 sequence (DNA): TGCGCCAGCAGCTTGGATACAGGGGAAGATACGCAGTATTTT. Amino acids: CASSLDTGEDTQYF.

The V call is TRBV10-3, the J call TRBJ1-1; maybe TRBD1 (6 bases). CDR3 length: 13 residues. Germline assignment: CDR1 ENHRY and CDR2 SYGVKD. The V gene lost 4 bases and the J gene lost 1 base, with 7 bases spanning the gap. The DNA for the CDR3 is TGTGCCATCAGTGGGGGACAGAACACTGAAGCTTTCTTT. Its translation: CAISGGQNTEAFF.